The 26 T cell receptor beta chains below all came from one sample that was sequenced in a study of blood T cell repertoires in COVID-19. Produced via immunoSEQ multiplex PCR; TCRdb's table is partial and in-frame only. Among more than 35,000 clones listed, roughly 84% were seen once. Sequenced sample: peripheral blood. These receptors all stem from a man aged 45 to 65 with active or convalescent COVID-19.

V and J are TRBV6-1 and TRBJ2-7; no clear D gene. Germline lookup yields CDR1 MNHNS and CDR2 SASEGT. Trimming stripped 2 bases from V and 3 bases from J, with 2 bases between. CDR3 length: 11 amino acids. The CDR3 DNA follows: TGTGCCAGCAGTGAACGCTACGAGCAGTACTTC. This translates into CASSERYEQYF.

The chain joins TRBV7-9 to TRBJ1-2; D perhaps matches TRBD1 (6 bases). The CDR3 runs 16 residues. Germline assignment: CDR1 SEHNR and CDR2 FQNEAQ (reference sequence). Trimming removed 2 bases at V and 0 bases at J, with 13 bases between. The CDR3 loop is CASSLPRTVANYGYTF. The CDR3 bases are TGTGCCAGCAGCTTACCCCGGACAGTGGCTAACTATGGCTACACCTTC.

The chain uses TRBV27 and TRBJ1-1; D unclear. With 5 bases removed from V and 1 base from J, the gap between germline ends came to 8 bases. Germline V lookup: CDR1 MNHEY, CDR2 SMNVEV (reference sequence). This CDR3 contains 13 residues. This chain's CDR3 is CASSLLGNTEAFF. The DNA for the CDR3 is TGTGCCAGCAGTCTACTAGGGAACACTGAAGCTTTCTTT.

The gene calls are TRBV29-1 and TRBJ2-3; 9 nucleotides agree with TRBD1. Trimming cost V 7 bases and J 2 bases; bases outside gene matches: 7. The CDR3 extends over 14 amino acids. Germline CDR1 reads SQVTM; CDR2 reads ANQGSEA. The CDR3 here is CSGDTGGYTDTQYF. The CDR3 coding sequence is TGCAGCGGAGACACAGGGGGCTACACAGATACGCAGTATTTT.

The rearrangement uses TRBV5-4 and TRBJ1-1, with D maybe TRBD1 (6 bases). The CDR3 extends over 14 amino acids. Germline values: CDR1 SGHNT, CDR2 YYREEE (reference sequence). Trimming took off 2 bases at V and 1 base at J, with 9 bases between the two ends. The CDR3 sequence is CASSFRGPNTEAFF. The CDR3 coding sequence is TGTGCCAGCAGCTTCAGGGGACCGAACACTGAAGCTTTCTTT.

This chain links TRBV7-8 with TRBJ1-2; D not resolved. The CDR3 sequence is 11 residues long. Germline V lookup: CDR1 SGHVS, CDR2 FQNEAQ. The V gene lost 7 bases and the J gene lost 2 bases, with 5 bases spanning the gap. CDR3 sequence reads: CASTSNYGYTF. The DNA for the CDR3 is TGTGCCAGCACCTCCAACTATGGCTACACCTTC.

The J gene is TRBJ1-2, the V gene TRBV7-8; weak D call: TRBD1 (5 bases). This CDR3 is built from 15 residues. The V end lost 5 bases, the J end lost 1 base, and 14 bases lay between the germline ends. Germline loops: CDR1 SGHVS, CDR2 FQNEAQ. CDR3 region: CASSPQRTLNYGYTF. CDR3 nucleotide sequence: TGTGCCAGCAGCCCCCAACGGACACTTAACTATGGCTACACCTTC.

This chain uses TRBV10-3 with TRBJ2-7; 9 bases fit TRBD1. This CDR3 has 14 amino acids. The V segment lost 6 bases and the J segment 6 bases; nucleotides outside the gene matches: 9. The V gene's germline CDR1 is ENHRY and CDR2 SYGVKD. The CDR3 protein is CAIRGQGGISEQYF. The DNA of the CDR3 is TGTGCCATCAGGGGACAGGGAGGGATATCCGAGCAGTACTTC.

A few counts support this clone. At one end, the junction sequence differs from germline, possibly due to a read error. The rearrangement uses TRBV6-1 and TRBJ2-7; 7 bases match TRBD1. The CDR3 covers 13 residues. Germline CDR1 reads MNHNS; CDR2 reads SASEGT. CDR3 DNA: TGTGCCAGCAGGGAAGACAGGGTCCACGAGCAGTACTTC. Protein sequence: CASREDRVHEQYF.

In DNA form, the CDR3 reads TGCGCCAGCAGTGATCTCGTCGGGACTAGTTTTTCCGGGGAGCTGTTTTTT. Translated: CASSDLVGTSFSGELFF. The V call is TRBV10-2, the J call TRBJ2-2, with 8 bases aligning to TRBD2. This CDR3 region has 17 residues. CDR1 is WSHSY and CDR2 is SAAADI in the germline V gene. J gave up 6 bases and V 3 bases, and 12 bases lay outside the gene matches.

Only one count was recorded for this clone. The CDR3 DNA is TGTGCCAGCAGCCAAGGTGGTTCGGGGAGCACTGAAGCTTTCTTT. Its translation is CASSQGGSGSTEAFF. This chain joins TRBV4-2 and TRBJ1-1; no reliable D call. The CDR3 runs to 15 residues. Germline CDR1 LGHNA, CDR2 YNFKEQ. V shed 1 base and J shed 4 bases, with 13 bases lying between them.

The V and J genes are TRBV5-1 and TRBJ2-3; no firm D call. Germline loops: CDR1 SGHRS, CDR2 YFSETQ. Trimming cost V 0 bases and J 11 bases, with 10 bases left between them. The CDR3 is 12 residues long. CDR3 sequence (DNA): TGCGCCAGCAGCTTGGCTCAAAACGGGCAGTATTTT. Its translation is CASSLAQNGQYF. The variable domain in full, with the rest retrieved from reference TRBV5-1 and TRBJ2-3, is KAGVTQTPRYLIKTRGQQVTLSCSPISGHRSVSWYQQTPGQGLQFLFEYFSETQRNKGNFPGRFSGRQFSNSRSEMNVSTLELGDSALYLCASSLAQNGQYFGPGTRLTVL.

The V and J genes are TRBV9 and TRBJ2-3; tentative D call: TRBD2 (5 bases). V was shortened by 2 bases and J by 0 bases, with 10 bases between the two germline ends. Germline CDR1 is SGDLS and CDR2 is YYNGEE. The CDR3 sequence is 15 residues long. The CDR3 DNA reads as TGTGCCAGCAGCGTTGAGGGCCCTAGCACAGATACGCAGTATTTT. It specifies CASSVEGPSTDTQYF.

The CDR3 loop is CASSHGTSVNEQYF. CDR3 sequence (DNA): TGCGCCAGCAGCCATGGGACTAGCGTGAACGAGCAGTACTTC. This chain connects TRBV5-1 to TRBJ2-7; TRBD2 agrees at 10 bases. The CDR3 runs 14 residues. Looked up from germline, CDR1 is SGHRS and CDR2 is YFSETQ. V was clipped by 4 bases and J by 5 bases; unmatched bases: 6. Based on the CDR3 plus reference TRBV5-1 and TRBJ2-7, the full variable domain is KAGVTQTPRYLIKTRGQQVTLSCSPISGHRSVSWYQQTPGQGLQFLFEYFSETQRNKGNFPGRFSGRQFSNSRSEMNVSTLELGDSALYLCASSHGTSVNEQYFGPGTRLTVT.

The chain recombines TRBV6-5 with TRBJ2-2, with D maybe TRBD2 (5 bases). V dropped 7 bases and J dropped 5 bases, with 14 bases sitting between them. The CDR3 has 14 residues. The germline V gene has CDR1 MNHEY and CDR2 SVGAGI. The CDR3 reads CASTQPGKTGELFF. DNA for the CDR3: TGTGCCAGCACCCAGCCGGGGAAAACCGGGGAGCTGTTTTTT.

J is TRBJ1-2 and V is TRBV4-2; unclear D gene. The CDR3 is 14 amino acids. V was pared by 1 base and J by 8 bases, with 14 bases between. Per germline, CDR1 LGHNA and CDR2 YNFKEQ. The CDR3 sequence: CASSQATEKGGYTF. The DNA of the CDR3 is TGTGCCAGCAGCCAAGCAACAGAGAAAGGAGGCTACACCTTC.

The chain couples TRBV2 to TRBJ1-4; 10 nucleotides line up with TRBD1. V was pared by 6 bases and J by 7 bases, with 5 bases of the junction left unmatched. Germline values: CDR1 SNHLY, CDR2 FYNNEI. The CDR3 is made up of 14 amino acids. CDR3 sequence (DNA): TGTGCCAGCAGCCCCGGGACAGGGGCTGAAAAACTGTTTTTT. Translation: CASSPGTGAEKLFF.

This rearrangement joins TRBV10-2 to TRBJ2-5; D call uncertain. V shed 10 bases and J shed 2 bases, with 14 bases lying between them. The CDR3 has 13 amino acids. CDR1 and CDR2 from the germline V gene are WSHSY and SAAADI. CDR3 coding DNA: TGCGCCACCACCAAACAGCAACAAGAGACCCAGTACTTC. It specifies CATTKQQQETQYF.

The chain has TRBV28 and TRBJ2-7; possible D gene TRBD1, 6 bases. The V end was cut by 6 bases, the J end by 2 bases, with 20 bases between. CDR1 MDHEN and CDR2 SYDVKM come from the germline V gene. The CDR3 length is 16 residues. CDR3 amino acids: CASRDPKRGIAYEQYF. CDR3 nucleotide sequence: TGTGCCAGCAGGGATCCCAAGAGGGGGATTGCCTACGAGCAGTACTTC.

J is TRBJ1-4 and V is TRBV5-1; TRBD1 aligns across 9 bases. After removal of 3 bases from V and 7 bases from J, the junction contained 7 bases not matched to a gene. Germline assignment: CDR1 SGHRS and CDR2 YFSETQ. The CDR3 sequence is 15 residues long. The CDR3 loop reads CASSSRKTGGEKLFF. CDR3 nucleotide sequence: TGCGCCAGCAGCTCCCGGAAGACAGGGGGTGAAAAACTGTTTTTT. The full variable domain, its missing parts supplied by reference TRBV5-1 and TRBJ1-4, is KAGVTQTPRYLIKTRGQQVTLSCSPISGHRSVSWYQQTPGQGLQFLFEYFSETQRNKGNFPGRFSGRQFSNSRSEMNVSTLELGDSALYLCASSSRKTGGEKLFFGSGTQLSVL.

The rearrangement joins TRBV3-1 (or the pseudogene TRBV3-2) to TRBJ1-1; D gene unclear. Trimming took 4 bases from V and 1 from J, leaving 25 bases between them. This CDR3 has 19 residues. Looked up from germline, CDR1 is LGHDT and CDR2 is YNNKEL (reference sequence). The CDR3 loop reads CASSPRIGGSPLQNTEAFF. The DNA of the CDR3 is TGTGCCAGCAGCCCCCGGATCGGAGGGTCACCGCTTCAGAACACTGAAGCTTTCTTT.

The genes are TRBV6-5 and TRBJ2-5; 10 positions agree with TRBD2. The germline V gene encodes CDR1 MNHEY and CDR2 SVGAGI. The CDR3 spans 14 residues. Trimming removed 8 bases from V and 5 bases from J; junction bases left unmatched: 8. The CDR3 DNA sequence: TGTGCCAGCGGCGGTAGCGGGGGGTGGGAGACCCAGTACTTC. It specifies CASGGSGGWETQYF.

The sample holds one count of this clone. The genes are TRBV29-1 and TRBJ1-1, with D perhaps TRBD1 (6 bases). The germline V gene encodes CDR1 SQVTM and CDR2 ANQGSEA. CDR3 length: 14 amino acids. Trimming pared 4 bases from V and 1 base from J, leaving 13 bases between. Here the CDR3 DNA reads TGCAGCGTTGGAGAACCGGGACAGAACACTGAAGCTTTCTTT. This translates into CSVGEPGQNTEAFF.

The chain joins TRBV4-1 to TRBJ1-2; the match to TRBD1 covers 11 bases. Germline CDR1 MGHRA, CDR2 YSYEKL. V lost 2 bases and J lost 5; bases outside the gene matches: 4. This CDR3 is built from 15 residues. CDR3 protein: CASSQLGQGVYGYTF. CDR3 bases: TGCGCCAGCAGCCAATTGGGACAGGGGGTTTATGGCTACACCTTC.

J is TRBJ1-1 and V is TRBV14; D is uncertain. In germline, CDR1 is SGHDN, CDR2 FVKESK. V dropped 4 bases and J dropped 7 bases, with 13 bases sitting between them. This CDR3 spans 13 amino acids. The CDR3 DNA sequence: TGTGCCAGCAGCCTCCGAGGGCCTGATGAAGCTTTCTTT. This codes for CASSLRGPDEAFF.

V is TRBV5-4 and J is TRBJ2-5; unclear D gene. The V end was cut by 2 bases, the J end by 2 bases, with 4 bases between. The CDR3 extends over 12 amino acids. The germline gives CDR1 SGHNT, CDR2 YYREEE (reference sequence). The CDR3 DNA is TGTGCCAGCAGCTTTCGGCAAGAGACCCAGTACTTC. Protein product: CASSFRQETQYF.